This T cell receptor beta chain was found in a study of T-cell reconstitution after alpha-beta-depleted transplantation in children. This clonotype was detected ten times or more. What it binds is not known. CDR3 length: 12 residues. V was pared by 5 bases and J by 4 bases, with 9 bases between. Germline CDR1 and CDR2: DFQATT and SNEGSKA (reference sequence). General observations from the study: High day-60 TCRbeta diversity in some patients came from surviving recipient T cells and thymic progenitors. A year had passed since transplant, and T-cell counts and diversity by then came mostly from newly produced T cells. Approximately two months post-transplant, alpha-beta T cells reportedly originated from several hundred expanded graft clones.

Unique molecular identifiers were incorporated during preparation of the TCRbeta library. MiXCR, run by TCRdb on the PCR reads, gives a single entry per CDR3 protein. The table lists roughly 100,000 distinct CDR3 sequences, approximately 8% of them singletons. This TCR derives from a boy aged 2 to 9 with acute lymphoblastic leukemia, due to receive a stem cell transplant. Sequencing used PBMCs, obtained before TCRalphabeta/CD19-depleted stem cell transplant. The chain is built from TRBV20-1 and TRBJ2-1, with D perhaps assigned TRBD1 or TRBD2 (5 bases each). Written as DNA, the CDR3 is TGCAGTGCTGAGGGGACGTACAATGAGCAGTTCTTC. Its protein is CSAEGTYNEQFF.